Included here is one T cell receptor (beta chain) sequence, with context. Its antigen is unknown. This record comes from a study of graft-versus-host responses after intestinal transplantation. Study-level background: Among the recipients, all got anti-thymocyte globulin induction and then tacrolimus and steroids for around 3 years. General study findings and limits: Declining HvG levels early post-transplant were linked to peak circulating GvH clone levels. Patients with graft-donor T cell macrochimerism had high graft-versus-host to host-versus-graft clonal ratios in allografts.

From germline, CDR1 is SGHAT and CDR2 FQNNGV. Trimming removed 0 bases from V and 8 bases from J, with 19 bases in between. The CDR3 is 16 residues long. TCRdb keeps only in-frame clones here, not all; method: immunoSEQ multiplex PCR. The profile covers some 110,000 clones, with just over 90% appearing a single time and 0.15% to 0.2% taken by the ten largest. The specimen comprised unstimulated CD4+ T cells sorted from spleen or lymph node cells, sampled before intestinal transplant. V and J are TRBV11-2 and TRBJ2-5; tentatively, D is TRBD1 (5 bases). This sequence originates from a human donor who received an intestinal transplant. The DNA of the CDR3 is TGTGCCAGCAGCTTAGATCGGCCCAGGGCCCAAGTCACCCAGTACTTC. Amino acids: CASSLDRPRAQVTQYF.